The clone carrying this T cell receptor beta chain was found a few times. This entry belongs to a study of CD8 T cells in Susac syndrome. Looked up from germline, CDR1 is SGHRS and CDR2 is YFSETQ. This CDR3 is 15 amino acids long. V was clipped by 3 bases and J by 9 bases; unmatched bases: 12. Sequencing of TCR beta, carried out with a high-throughput approach, was applied to CD8+ and CD4+ T cells from the blood. Healthy donors served as age- and sex-matched controls. The CD8+ and CD4+ T cells were isolated magnetically using a negative isolation approach, whereas the TEMRA cells were enriched by FACS. With random hexamers, roughly 0.45 to 1 ug RNA was reverse transcribed. Across 54 Vbeta and 13 Jbeta, immunoSEQ multiplex PCR amplified TCR beta CDR3. TCRdb reanalysed the immunoSEQ multiplex PCR reads using MiXCR and keeps one entry per CDR3 protein. The sample consists of around 190,000 distinct CDR3 sequences, approximately 95% of them appearing once.

The chain employs TRBV5-1 and TRBJ2-1; TRBD1 aligns across 7 bases. The sample consisted of CD4+ T cells from PBMCs. The TCR comes from a human donor in good health. The CDR3 reads CASSSGTVHTLEQFF. DNA for the CDR3: TGCGCCAGCAGCTCAGGGACAGTCCATACACTTGAGCAGTTCTTC.